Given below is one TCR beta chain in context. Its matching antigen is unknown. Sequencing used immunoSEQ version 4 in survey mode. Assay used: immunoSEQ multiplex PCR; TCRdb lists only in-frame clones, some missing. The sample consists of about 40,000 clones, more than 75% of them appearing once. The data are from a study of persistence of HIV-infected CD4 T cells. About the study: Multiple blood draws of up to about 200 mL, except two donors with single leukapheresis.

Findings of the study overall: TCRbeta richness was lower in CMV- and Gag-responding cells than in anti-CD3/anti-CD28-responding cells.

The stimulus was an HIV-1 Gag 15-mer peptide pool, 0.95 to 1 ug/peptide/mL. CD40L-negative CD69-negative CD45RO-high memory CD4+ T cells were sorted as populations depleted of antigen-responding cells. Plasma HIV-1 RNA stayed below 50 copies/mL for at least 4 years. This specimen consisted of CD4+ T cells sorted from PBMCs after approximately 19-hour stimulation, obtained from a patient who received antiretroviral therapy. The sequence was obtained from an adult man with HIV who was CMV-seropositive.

The CDR3 DNA is TGTGCCAGCAGCTTAACAGGGCTCACCTATGGCTACACCTTC. The encoded protein is CASSLTGLTYGYTF. The genes are TRBV5-4 and TRBJ1-2; tentatively, D is TRBD1 (6 bases). The V end was cut by 2 bases, the J end by 4 bases, with 12 bases between. CDR1 and CDR2 (germline): SGHNT, YYREEE (reference sequence). The CDR3 is made up of 14 amino acids. Based on the CDR3 plus reference TRBV5-4 and TRBJ1-2, the full variable domain is ETGVTQSPTHLIKTRGQQVTLRCSSQSGHNTVSWYQQALGQGPQFIFQYYREEENGRGNFPPRFSGLQFPNYSSELNVNALELDDSALYLCASSLTGLTYGYTFGSGTRLTVV.